Below are 12 T cell receptor beta chains sequenced from a single sample in a study of CD8 T cells in Susac syndrome (dated by TCRdb to between 2019 and 2020). Libraries were built with the immunoSEQ multiplex PCR assay. RNA was extracted with the RNeasy kit and roughly 0.45 to 1 ug was reverse transcribed using random hexamers. TCRdb itself trimmed the public reads at Q25 with fastp, ran MiXCR and retained productive beta chains. Every entry covers one CDR3 protein and lists the most common genes and DNA from its rows. The table for this sample lists under 200,000 distinct CDR3 sequences; almost 96% of them were counted only once. The ten biggest clones cover approximately 0.098% of the sample. Sequenced sample: CD4+ T cells from PBMCs. The receptors come from a human donor with Susac syndrome.

V and J are TRBV6-5 and TRBJ2-7, with TRBD2 matching over 9 bases. The CDR3 contains 12 residues. V lost 6 bases to trimming and J lost 4 bases; unmatched junction nucleotides: 1. Looked up from germline, CDR1 is MNHEY and CDR2 is SVGAGI. CDR3 loop: CASRSGGYEQYF. The CDR3 bases are TGTGCCAGCAGAAGCGGGGGGTACGAGCAGTACTTC.

This clonotype was seen just once. The chain combines TRBV2 with TRBJ1-5; the match to TRBD1 covers 10 bases. Germline values: CDR1 SNHLY, CDR2 FYNNEI. V lost 5 bases, J lost 0 bases, and 4 bases stayed unmatched. The CDR3 consists of 16 residues. The CDR3: CASSRDRGLSNQPQHF. The CDR3 nucleotides read TGTGCCAGCAGTAGGGACAGGGGCCTTAGCAATCAGCCCCAGCATTTT. Drawing the rest from reference TRBV2 and TRBJ1-5, the complete variable domain is EPEVTQTPSHQVTQMGQEVILRCVPISNHLYFYWYRQILGQKVEFLVSFYNNEISEKSEIFDDQFSVERPDGSNFTLKIRSTKLEDSAMYFCASSRDRGLSNQPQHFGDGTRLSIL.

In its sample, this clonotype was seen a few times. The V and J genes are TRBV5-4 and TRBJ2-3; 7 nucleotides align to TRBD1. Trimming at V came to 5 bases and at J to 3 bases, leaving 9 bases not matched to a gene. Germline lookup yields CDR1 SGHNT and CDR2 YYREEE (reference sequence). This CDR3 spans 15 amino acids. CDR3 sequence (DNA): TGTGCCAGCAGTTTTGAGGGGGCCAGGACAGATACGCAGTATTTT. It codes for CASSFEGARTDTQYF.

The chain joins TRBV12-3 or TRBV12-4 to TRBJ1-2, with D perhaps matching TRBD1 (5 bases). V lost 4 bases, J lost 7 bases, and 16 bases lay in between. The length of the CDR3 is 14 residues. CDR3 DNA sequence: TGTGCCAGCAGTTCTTGGGGCAGGGAAAGTGGCTACACCTTC. It specifies CASSSWGRESGYTF.

The chain couples TRBV9 to TRBJ2-5, with no clear D. This CDR3 has 13 residues. Trimming removed 3 bases from V and 5 bases from J, with 11 bases in between. CDR1 SGDLS and CDR2 YYNGEE come from the germline V gene. CDR3 region: CASSDPPAETQYF. CDR3 DNA sequence: TGTGCCAGCAGCGACCCCCCCGCGGAGACCCAGTACTTC.

This chain uses TRBV2 with TRBJ2-7, with 10 bases identical to TRBD2. The CDR3 sequence is 14 residues long. Germline CDR1 and CDR2: SNHLY and FYNNEI. V was clipped by 6 bases and J by 0 bases; unmatched bases: 2. The CDR3 region is CASRTSGYSYEQYF. CDR3 sequence (DNA): TGTGCCAGCAGGACTAGCGGGTACTCCTACGAGCAGTACTTC.

The genes are TRBV25-1 and TRBJ1-4, with D perhaps matching TRBD1 (6 bases). V was pared by 0 bases and J by 7 bases, with 9 bases between. In germline, CDR1 is MGHDK, CDR2 SYGVNS. The CDR3 covers 14 residues. CDR3 amino acids: CASSEYGGSEKLFF. In DNA, the CDR3 is TGTGCCAGCAGTGAATATGGGGGCTCTGAAAAACTGTTTTTT.

The rearrangement joins TRBV30 to TRBJ1-1; a weak D match, TRBD1 (5 bases). This CDR3 comprises 13 residues. V lost 0 bases and J lost 3, with 8 bases in between. Germline CDR1 is GTSNPN and CDR2 is SVGIG (reference sequence). As DNA, the CDR3 is TGTGCCTGGAGTGTACGAGGGGACACTGAAGCTTTCTTT. Its protein is CAWSVRGDTEAFF.

DNA of the CDR3: TGTGCCAGCAAACAACAGGGAACCTCGGAGACCCAGTACTTC. The encoded protein is CASKQQGTSETQYF. The rearrangement links TRBV7-2 to TRBJ2-5; TRBD1 might be the D (6 bases). CDR3 length equals 14 residues. CDR1 and CDR2 (germline): SGHTA, FQGNSA. Trimming took off 7 bases at V and 5 bases at J, with 17 bases between the two ends.

The V and J genes are TRBV3-1 and TRBJ1-5; TRBD1 is a possible D gene (6 bases). The V and J ends lost 0 bases and 6 bases respectively, with 12 bases between them. Germline lookup yields CDR1 LGHDT and CDR2 YNNKEL (reference sequence). The CDR3 is 15 amino acids. This chain's CDR3 is CASSQDRAGVQPQHF. The CDR3 region has the DNA TGTGCCAGCAGCCAAGATCGCGCAGGGGTTCAGCCCCAGCATTTT.

For the CDR3, the DNA is TGTGCCAGCTCAGAGACAGTCCTGGGGAACGAGCAGTACTTC. It specifies CASSETVLGNEQYF. The chain has TRBV18 and TRBJ2-7, with D tentatively TRBD1 (5 bases). Trimming left V 5 bases short and J 5 bases short, with 16 bases between. There are 14 residues in the CDR3. CDR1 and CDR2 (germline): KGHSH, LQKENI.

The V gene is TRBV29-1, the J gene TRBJ1-2, with D uncertain. CDR1 SQVTM and CDR2 ANQGSEA come from the germline V gene. The CDR3 spans 11 residues. V was clipped by 5 bases and J by 3 bases, with 7 bases between them. The CDR3 protein is CSVPPYYGYTF. In DNA form, the CDR3 reads TGCAGCGTTCCCCCCTACTATGGCTACACCTTC.